These 24 T cell receptor beta chains were all obtained from the same sample, sequenced in a study of vaccination effects on CD4 cells after COVID-19. Antigens for these TCRs are unknown. The assay was immunoSEQ multiplex PCR, and TCRdb's table has in-frame clones only and misses some. Of 65,000 to 70,000 clones in the sample, 76% are singletons; the top ten hold 0.85% to 1%. Antigen-specific CD4+ T cells were expanded (with viral peptide pools) by the ViraFEST assay ahead of sequencing. Subsequent to roughly 9 days of culture, CD4+ T cells were isolated. Two doses of either BNT162b2 or mRNA-1273 were given to each participant. The sequenced sample was CD4+ T cells from PBMCs cultured with HCoV-OC43 spike peptides, obtained after COVID-19 vaccination. Sample subset: HCoV-OC43 spike overlapping peptide pool stimulation. The receptors were gathered from a human donor who received a COVID-19 vaccine.

This chain connects TRBV9 to TRBJ2-3; 9 positions agree with TRBD1. CDR3 length equals 18 residues. V shed 0 bases, J shed 1 base, and the junction held 9 bases outside the gene matches. Germline CDR1 is SGDLS and CDR2 is YYNGEE. The CDR3 region is CASSVEGQGSPGTDTQYF. CDR3 nucleotides: TGTGCCAGCAGCGTAGAAGGACAGGGGTCTCCTGGCACAGATACGCAGTATTTT.

V is TRBV29-1 and J is TRBJ1-1; 10 nucleotides agree with TRBD1. The germline V gene encodes CDR1 SQVTM and CDR2 ANQGSEA. The junction had 5 bases not matched to a gene; V was cut back by 4 bases and J by 9 bases. The CDR3 is 12 residues long. CDR3: CSVGKDRGQAFF. The CDR3 DNA follows: TGCAGCGTTGGGAAAGACAGGGGGCAAGCTTTCTTT.

This sequence joins TRBV15 and TRBJ2-1; TRBD2 aligns across 8 bases. The CDR3 is made up of 17 amino acids. The V gene's germline CDR1 is LNHNV and CDR2 YYDKDF (reference sequence). V lost 0 bases, J lost 7 bases, and 11 bases stayed unmatched. CDR3 nucleotide sequence: TGTGCCACCAGCAGAGATTGGGGAGCGGGGGATAGGAATGAGCAGTTCTTC. Translated, it gives CATSRDWGAGDRNEQFF.

J is TRBJ2-2 and V is TRBV6-5, with D unclear. The CDR3 loop spans 14 amino acids. V lost 7 bases, J lost 4 bases, and 13 bases lay in between. CDR1 and CDR2 from the germline V gene are MNHEY and SVGAGI. CDR3 bases: TGTGCCAGCACTAGAGATCGAGGCACCGGGGAGCTGTTTTTT. Amino acid sequence: CASTRDRGTGELFF.

The rearrangement links TRBV9 to TRBJ1-2, with no clear D. The germline CDR1 and CDR2 sequences are SGDLS and YYNGEE. This CDR3 comprises 14 residues. The ends were cut back, 3 bases at V and 0 bases at J, with 9 bases in the middle. The CDR3 spells CASSARGANYGYTF. In DNA, the CDR3 is TGTGCCAGCAGCGCCCGGGGAGCTAACTATGGCTACACCTTC.

CDR3 sequence reads: CASSVVGDTEAFF. The CDR3, as DNA: TGTGCCAGCAGCGTAGTCGGGGACACTGAAGCTTTCTTT. The V call is TRBV9, the J call TRBJ1-1; D ambiguous. In germline, CDR1 is SGDLS, CDR2 YYNGEE. The CDR3 totals 13 residues. V was pared by 0 bases and J by 3 bases, with 6 bases between.

J is TRBJ2-3 and V is TRBV5-1; perhaps TRBD2 as D (6 bases). Germline V lookup: CDR1 SGHRS, CDR2 YFSETQ. Trimming pared 2 bases from V and 4 bases from J, leaving 17 bases between. There are 16 residues in the CDR3. For the CDR3, the DNA is TGCGCCAGCAGCTTTGTTGCGGCAGCGGGCCCAGATACGCAGTATTTT. This codes for CASSFVAAAGPDTQYF.

This clone was counted between two and nine times. This rearrangement joins TRBV5-1 to TRBJ1-1; the match to TRBD1 covers 7 bases. The CDR3 has 13 residues. The V and J ends lost 2 bases and 5 bases, in that order; junction bases with no gene match: 3. Germline-derived CDR1 and CDR2 are SGHRS and YFSETQ. The CDR3 spells CASSFRDSTEAFF. The CDR3, as DNA: TGCGCCAGCAGCTTCCGGGACAGTACTGAAGCTTTCTTT.

The rearrangement links TRBV24-1 to TRBJ2-1; D might be TRBD1 or TRBD2, each matching 5 bases. The CDR3 extends over 16 amino acids. V lost 3 bases and J 2 bases, leaving 13 bases between the germline ends. Per germline, CDR1 KGHDR and CDR2 SFDVKD. CDR3 DNA sequence: TGTGCCACCAGTGATCCGGGGACCGCGACCTACAATGAGCAGTTCTTC. Encoded protein: CATSDPGTATYNEQFF.

This chain connects TRBV19 to TRBJ1-6; 10 positions match TRBD1. The CDR3 consists of 13 residues. CDR1 is LNHDA and CDR2 is SQIVND in the germline V gene (reference sequence). J lost 10 bases, V lost 8 bases, and 5 bases had no gene match. The CDR3: CASGDRGNSPLHF. As DNA, the CDR3 is TGTGCCAGTGGGGACAGGGGTAACTCACCCCTCCACTTT.

The chain carries TRBV15 and TRBJ2-3; 7 positions agree with TRBD2. Germline values: CDR1 LNHNV, CDR2 YYDKDF (reference sequence). V shed 0 bases, J shed 1 base, and the junction held 1 base outside the gene matches. The CDR3 totals 15 residues. The CDR3 reads CATSREAGGTDTQYF. DNA for the CDR3: TGTGCCACCAGCAGAGAGGCGGGGGGCACAGATACGCAGTATTTT.

The V and J genes are TRBV19 and TRBJ1-2, with a weak D call TRBD1 (5 bases). Germline-derived CDR1 and CDR2 are LNHDA and SQIVND (reference sequence). The CDR3 runs 14 residues. Trimming stripped 2 bases from V and 7 bases from J, with 14 bases between. CDR3 in DNA: TGTGCCAGTAGTATAAGTGGGGCAGGCGGTGGCTACACCTTC. Amino acid sequence: CASSISGAGGGYTF. The whole variable domain, filled in from reference TRBV19 and TRBJ1-2, reads DGGITQSPKYLFRKEGQNVTLSCEQNLNHDAMYWYRQDPGQGLRLIYYSQIVNDFQKGDIAEGYSVSREKKESFPLTVTSAQKNPTAFYLCASSISGAGGGYTFGSGTRLTVV.

This chain joins TRBV9 and TRBJ2-3; D is perhaps TRBD1 (6 bases). This CDR3 has 14 amino acids. Per the germline V gene, CDR1 is SGDLS and CDR2 is YYNGEE. V lost 4 bases to trimming and J lost 2 bases, with 11 bases between them. The CDR3 protein is CASSPRGHTDTQYF. The DNA for the CDR3 is TGTGCCAGCAGCCCCAGGGGTCACACAGATACGCAGTATTTT.

The genes are TRBV5-6 and TRBJ2-7; D is uncertain. Trimming removed 3 bases at V and 4 bases at J, with 5 bases between. CDR3 length: 11 amino acids. Germline CDR1 reads SGHDT; CDR2 reads YYEEEE. CDR3 in DNA: TGTGCCAGCAGCTCTAATTACGAGCAGTACGTC. Its protein is CASSSNYEQYV.

J is TRBJ2-7 and V is TRBV6-2 or TRBV6-3, with TRBD2 as a possible D gene (5 bases). Deletions cut 0 bases from V and 3 bases from J, with 15 bases between. The CDR3 spans 16 residues. The germline V gene has CDR1 MNHEY and CDR2 SVGEGT. CDR3 coding DNA: TGTGCCAGCAGTTACTCGTATGGGAGCCTCCTCTACGAGCAGTACGTC. The encoded protein is CASSYSYGSLLYEQYV.

The J gene is TRBJ1-1, the V gene TRBV7-9; possibly TRBD1 for D (6 bases). The CDR3 totals 17 residues. Germline CDR1 SEHNR, CDR2 FQNEAQ (reference sequence). V lost 5 bases, J lost 5 bases, and 24 bases lay in between. DNA of the CDR3: TGTGCCAGCAGCCACGACTCCCTCGAGGGGGGACTTACTGAAGCTTTCTTT. This encodes CASSHDSLEGGLTEAFF.

The genes are TRBV5-1 and TRBJ2-3, with D tentatively TRBD2 (5 bases). The CDR3 spans 15 residues. The V and J ends lost 1 base and 2 bases respectively, with 11 bases between them. The V gene's germline CDR1 is SGHRS and CDR2 YFSETQ. In DNA form, the CDR3 reads TGCGCCAGCAGCTTGACCGGGGAGCTCACAGATACGCAGTATTTT. Translation gives CASSLTGELTDTQYF.

The chain employs TRBV18 and TRBJ2-7, with D possibly TRBD2 on 5 matching bases. Per the germline V gene, CDR1 is KGHSH and CDR2 is LQKENI. The CDR3 contains 14 residues. With 2 bases removed from V and 0 bases from J, the gap between germline ends came to 8 bases. In DNA form, the CDR3 reads TGTGCCAGCTCACCAAAACGGGGCTCCTACGAGCAGTACGTC. Protein: CASSPKRGSYEQYV.

The chain recombines TRBV12-3 or TRBV12-4 with TRBJ1-2, with D maybe TRBD1 (5 bases). This CDR3 has 13 residues. V was trimmed by 6 bases and J by 6 bases, leaving 14 bases between them. The CDR3 sequence is CASRPQGLDGYTF. For the CDR3, the DNA is TGTGCCAGCAGACCTCAGGGATTAGATGGCTACACCTTC.

The rearrangement links TRBV5-8 to TRBJ2-1; D remains unclear. Germline V gene data show CDR1 as SGHTS and CDR2 as YDEGEE. This CDR3 has 13 residues. Trimming removed 0 bases at V and 9 bases at J, with 10 bases between. CDR3 bases: TGTGCCAGCAGCTTGGGGCCGGCCCGTGAGCAGTTCTTC. This sequence encodes CASSLGPAREQFF.

The CDR3 nucleotides are TGTGCCAGCAGCGCCGGGACGGGAAAAAACATTCAGTACTTC. Translation gives CASSAGTGKNIQYF. The chain employs TRBV9 and TRBJ2-4; TRBD1 or TRBD2 may be the D gene (5 bases each). Trimming cost V 3 bases and J 4 bases, with 11 bases left between them. CDR3 size: 14 residues. Germline CDR1 and CDR2: SGDLS and YYNGEE. Using reference TRBV9 and TRBJ2-4 for the parts outside the CDR3, the full variable domain is DSGVTQTPKHLITATGQRVTLRCSPRSGDLSVYWYQQSLDQGLQFLIQYYNGEERAKGNILERFSAQQFPDLHSELNLSSLELGDSALYFCASSAGTGKNIQYFGAGTRLSVL.

The rearrangement links TRBV4-3 to TRBJ2-5; the D is unclear. Looked up from germline, CDR1 is LGHNA and CDR2 is YSLEER. The CDR3 is 16 amino acids. Trimming pared 0 bases from V and 5 bases from J, leaving 16 bases between. CDR3 protein: CASSQDYSGGSETQYF. The CDR3 coding sequence is TGCGCCAGCAGCCAAGATTATTCCGGTGGTTCGGAGACCCAGTACTTC.

The V gene is TRBV15, the J gene TRBJ2-5; D is ambiguous. The length of the CDR3 is 15 residues. V lost 0 bases, J lost 4 bases, and 12 bases lay in between. Germline V lookup: CDR1 LNHNV, CDR2 YYDKDF (reference sequence). CDR3 residues: CATSRDRRNTETQYF. CDR3 nucleotides: TGTGCCACCAGCAGAGATAGACGGAACACAGAGACCCAGTACTTC. Combining the CDR3 with reference TRBV15 and TRBJ2-5 gives the whole variable domain DAMVIQNPRYQVTQFGKPVTLSCSQTLNHNVMYWYQQKSSQAPKLLFHYYDKDFNNEADTPDNFQSRRPNTSFCFLDIRSPGLGDTAMYLCATSRDRRNTETQYFGPGTRLLVL.

The V gene is TRBV19, the J gene TRBJ2-3, with TRBD1 as a possible D gene (5 bases). Trimming cost V 1 base and J 6 bases, with 17 bases left between them. Germline CDR1 LNHDA, CDR2 SQIVND (reference sequence). This CDR3 has 16 residues. The CDR3 loop reads CASSIGGRTASDTQYF. For the CDR3, the DNA is TGTGCCAGTAGTATAGGGGGCCGAACAGCTTCGGATACGCAGTATTTT.